This passage covers 27 T cell receptor beta chains from one sample sequenced in a study of Ad26.COV2.S vaccination and SARS-CoV-2 variants. Profiling relied on immunoSEQ multiplex PCR, and the TCRdb table lists in-frame clones only, not all of them. The sample has 400,000 to 450,000 clones, about 90% seen once. The treatment here: roughly 19 received Ad26.COV2.S at low or high dose, single or two shots; roughly 5 received placebo; per-sample allocation not given. Sampling took place 63 days after the first vaccine or placebo injection. Material: peripheral blood, obtained in a trial of Ad26.COV2.S vaccine versus placebo. These receptors were obtained from a person between 18 and 60 years old who received the Ad26.COV2.S COVID-19 vaccine or a placebo.

The chain joins TRBV28 to TRBJ2-7; tentative D call: TRBD1 (5 bases). Germline loops: CDR1 MDHEN, CDR2 SYDVKM. The CDR3 runs 15 residues. V gave up 4 bases and J gave up 0 bases, with 13 bases separating them. DNA of the CDR3: TGTGCCAGCAGTTCCGGATACAGGAACTCCTACGAGCAGTACTTC. It translates to CASSSGYRNSYEQYF.

V and J are TRBV27 and TRBJ2-7; TRBD1 matches at 7 bases. V lost 5 bases and J lost 4; bases outside the gene matches: 5. CDR1 is MNHEY and CDR2 is SMNVEV in the germline V gene (reference sequence). The CDR3 consists of 13 residues. The CDR3 DNA is TGTGCCAGCAGTGGGACAGTTTTGTACGAGCAGTACTTC. Protein: CASSGTVLYEQYF.

This rearrangement joins TRBV7-2 to TRBJ2-1; weak D call: TRBD2 (6 bases). Germline loops: CDR1 SGHTA, CDR2 FQGNSA. Trimming cost V 1 base and J 4 bases, with 11 bases left between them. The CDR3 covers 15 residues. The chain's CDR3 is CASSLGRGLYNEQFF. CDR3 in DNA: TGTGCCAGCAGCTTAGGGAGGGGCCTTTACAATGAGCAGTTCTTC.

The chain joins TRBV6-5 to TRBJ2-5, with a tentative D call TRBD1 (5 bases). This CDR3 is built from 16 residues. The V end lost 0 bases, the J end lost 7 bases, and 18 bases lay between the germline ends. From germline, CDR1 is MNHEY and CDR2 SVGAGI. CDR3 nucleotides: TGTGCCAGCAGTTACTCGAGTACAGGCTTCCAGGGGACCCAGTACTTC. Amino acids: CASSYSSTGFQGTQYF.

The rearrangement links TRBV4-3 to TRBJ2-2; D gene ambiguous. V shed 0 bases and J shed 0 bases, with 8 bases lying between them. The CDR3 extends over 16 amino acids. Looked up from germline, CDR1 is LGHNA and CDR2 is YSLEER. The CDR3 sequence is CASSQEIGSNTGELFF. As DNA, the CDR3 is TGCGCCAGCAGCCAAGAAATCGGGTCGAACACCGGGGAGCTGTTTTTT.

This chain connects TRBV4-3 to TRBJ2-2, with D uncertain. Trimming left V 1 base short and J 6 bases short, with 12 bases between. This CDR3 is built from 15 residues. Germline V CDR1 and CDR2: LGHNA, YSLEER. The CDR3 DNA reads as TGCGCCAGCAGCCAAGCCACCTCATATCCCGGGGAGCTGTTTTTT. Amino acids: CASSQATSYPGELFF.

The chain links TRBV9 to TRBJ2-1; TRBD2 might be the D (5 bases). The ends were cut back, 0 bases at V and 2 bases at J, with 6 bases in the middle. From germline, CDR1 is SGDLS and CDR2 YYNGEE. The length of the CDR3 is 14 residues. CDR3 loop: CASSVGGTYNEQFF. The CDR3 DNA reads as TGTGCCAGCAGCGTAGGAGGGACCTACAATGAGCAGTTCTTC.

The chain uses TRBV12-5 and TRBJ2-7; no clear D. The CDR3 has 12 residues. The germline CDR1 and CDR2 sequences are LGHNT and FRNRAP. Trimming took off 6 bases at V and 0 bases at J, with 6 bases between the two ends. The CDR3 spells CASGDISYEQYF. In DNA, the CDR3 is TGTGCTAGTGGAGACATCTCCTACGAGCAGTACTTC.

This rearrangement joins TRBV20-1 to TRBJ1-1; D possibly corresponds to TRBD1 (5 bases). The CDR3 length is 14 residues. Trimming cost V 3 bases and J 5 bases, with 16 bases left between them. CDR1 and CDR2 from the germline V gene are DFQATT and SNEGSKA (reference sequence). DNA for the CDR3: TGCAGTGCTAGTAGCCACCCGAGGGGTACTGAAGCTTTCTTT. Translating it yields CSASSHPRGTEAFF.

As regards this clone: One end of the junction is discordant with germline, which a read error may explain. The chain employs TRBV5-6 and TRBJ2-7; D may match TRBD1 or TRBD2 (5 bases each). The CDR3 is 11 residues long. Germline CDR1 SGHDT, CDR2 YYEEEE. CDR3 DNA sequence: TGTGCCAGCAGCATGCCGGGACCCACCGTCTTC. Translating gives CASSMPGPTVF. Supplemented by reference TRBV5-6 and TRBJ2-7, the full variable domain reads DAGVTQSPTHLIKTRGQQVTLRCSPKSGHDTVSWYQQALGQGPQFIFQYYEEEERQRGNFPDRFSGHQFPNYSSELNVNALLLGDSALYLCASSMPGPTVFGPGTRLTVT.

The CDR3 coding sequence is TGTGCCAGCAGTTCCTATGGTCGACAGGGCTACAATGAGCAGTTCTTC. Translating it yields CASSSYGRQGYNEQFF. The V gene is TRBV27, the J gene TRBJ2-1, with 7 bases matching TRBD1. This CDR3 region has 16 residues. The germline V gene encodes CDR1 MNHEY and CDR2 SMNVEV (reference sequence). Losses at the gene ends were 4 bases for V and 3 bases for J; bases not matched to a gene: 9.

V is TRBV7-9 and J is TRBJ1-3, with D maybe TRBD1 (6 bases). Trimming removed 5 bases at V and 4 bases at J, with 18 bases between. Per the germline V gene, CDR1 is SEHNR and CDR2 is FQNEAQ (reference sequence). This CDR3 is built from 16 residues. CDR3 sequence reads: CASSLFSGAQGNTIYF. In DNA form, the CDR3 reads TGTGCCAGCAGCCTCTTTTCGGGGGCTCAGGGAAACACCATATATTTT.

The chain has TRBV18 and TRBJ2-3, with D possibly matching TRBD1 (7 bases). The V gene's germline CDR1 is KGHSH and CDR2 LQKENI. This CDR3 is built from 17 residues. With 3 bases removed from V and 1 base from J, the gap between germline ends came to 17 bases. CDR3: CASSPPGGPTGTDTQYF. The CDR3 DNA follows: TGTGCCAGCTCACCGCCAGGGGGGCCAACTGGCACAGATACGCAGTATTTT.

The chain is built from TRBV9 and TRBJ1-4; D unresolved. This CDR3 has 12 amino acids. V was cut by 3 bases and J by 10 bases, with 10 bases left in between. Germline V gene lookup returns CDR1 SGDLS and CDR2 YYNGEE. CDR3 nucleotides: TGTGCCAGCAGCGGCGACGGTCGAAAACTGTTTTTT. Its protein is CASSGDGRKLFF.

This sequence joins TRBV29-1 and TRBJ2-5, with D perhaps TRBD2 (7 bases). Germline CDR1 is SQVTM and CDR2 is ANQGSEA. The CDR3 runs 11 residues. With 6 bases removed from V and 5 bases from J, the gap between germline ends came to 10 bases. CDR3 DNA: TGCAGCGTAGGGGGGGCGGAGACCCAGTACTTC. It is translated as CSVGGAETQYF.

The sample holds one count of this clone. CDR3 sequence reads: CAISVTGGGVPYEQYF. Written as DNA, the CDR3 is TGTGCCATCAGTGTAACCGGCGGGGGGGTTCCCTACGAGCAGTACTTC. The chain carries TRBV10-3 and TRBJ2-7; 9 bases agree with TRBD2. The germline gives CDR1 ENHRY, CDR2 SYGVKD. The ends lost 4 bases at V and 2 bases at J; junction bases unmatched: 9. The CDR3 spans 16 residues.

The V call is TRBV6-5, the J call TRBJ1-1, with 7 positions matching TRBD1. This CDR3 comprises 14 residues. V shed 7 bases and J 5 bases; nucleotides not matched to a gene: 10. Germline CDR1 is MNHEY and CDR2 is SVGAGI. CDR3 bases: TGTGCCAGCACTCCGACAGGGCGGCAGACTGAAGCTTTCTTT. As protein: CASTPTGRQTEAFF.

V is TRBV30 and J is TRBJ2-3; D is uncertain. This CDR3 spans 14 amino acids. Deletions cut 0 bases from V and 0 bases from J, with 7 bases between. In germline, CDR1 is GTSNPN, CDR2 SVGIG (reference sequence). Written as DNA, the CDR3 is TGTGCCTGGAGTGTGGGTGCTAGCACAGATACGCAGTATTTT. Translated, it gives CAWSVGASTDTQYF.

The CDR3 is CATSDNGRGRETQYF. DNA for the CDR3: TGTGCCACCAGTGATAACGGCAGGGGTCGAGAGACCCAGTACTTC. The chain recombines TRBV24-1 with TRBJ2-5, with D tentatively TRBD1 (6 bases). V lost 3 bases and J 4 bases, leaving 14 bases between the germline ends. CDR1 is KGHDR and CDR2 is SFDVKD in the germline V gene. This CDR3 comprises 15 residues.

The CDR3 sequence: CASSQGWGAQYGYTF. CDR3 nucleotide sequence: TGCGCCAGCAGCCAAGGGTGGGGGGCCCAATATGGCTACACCTTC. The chain carries TRBV4-1 and TRBJ1-2; possibly TRBD1 for D (6 bases). V lost 1 base to trimming and J lost 5 bases, with 14 bases between them. In germline, CDR1 is MGHRA, CDR2 YSYEKL. This CDR3 comprises 15 residues.

The V gene is TRBV7-9, the J gene TRBJ1-4, with 8 bases that match TRBD1. Germline trimming cut 6 bases from V and 3 bases from J; bases unmatched to any gene: 6. CDR3 length: 15 residues. In germline, CDR1 is SEHNR, CDR2 FQNEAQ (reference sequence). Written as DNA, the CDR3 is TGTGCCAGCAGTCAAACAGGGGGAGCTAATGAAAAACTGTTTTTT. This gives the protein CASSQTGGANEKLFF.

V and J are TRBV6-5 and TRBJ2-7; D might be TRBD2 (6 bases). Germline V gene lookup returns CDR1 MNHEY and CDR2 SVGAGI. Trimming stripped 11 bases from V and 3 bases from J, with 8 bases between. This CDR3 comprises 10 residues. The CDR3 here is CASGDYEQYF. For the CDR3, the DNA is TGTGCCTCGGGGGACTACGAGCAGTACTTC.

This chain connects TRBV9 to TRBJ2-7, with D unclear. Germline loops: CDR1 SGDLS, CDR2 YYNGEE. V dropped 0 bases and J dropped 6 bases, with 10 bases sitting between them. The CDR3 spans 13 residues. The chain's CDR3 is CASSVDAFREQYF. Written as DNA, the CDR3 is TGTGCCAGCAGCGTAGATGCGTTTCGCGAGCAGTACTTC.

V gene TRBV6-5 combines with J gene TRBJ1-2; TRBD1 matches 7 bases. V was pared by 2 bases and J by 5 bases, with 11 bases of the junction left unmatched. The CDR3 contains 16 residues. Germline-derived CDR1 and CDR2 are MNHEY and SVGAGI. CDR3 sequence (DNA): TGTGCCAGCAGTTACAGGGCGGACAGGAGCCTATATGGCTACACCTTC. This sequence encodes CASSYRADRSLYGYTF.

On this clone: The identical CDR3 is also encoded by other nucleotide sequences in the sample. The V call is TRBV6-5, the J call TRBJ1-1; the D is unclear. This CDR3 comprises 15 residues. In germline, CDR1 is MNHEY, CDR2 SVGAGI. With 0 bases removed from V and 1 base from J, the gap between germline ends came to 9 bases. CDR3 amino acids: CASSYSRTGNTEAFF. The CDR3 DNA reads TGTGCCAGCAGTTACTCGAGGACGGGGAACACTGAAGCTTTCTTT.

V is TRBV18 and J is TRBJ2-3, with D hard to call. The ends were cut back, 1 base at V and 3 bases at J, with 14 bases in the middle. Looked up from germline, CDR1 is KGHSH and CDR2 is LQKENI. The CDR3 consists of 16 residues. This CDR3 is CASSPRRNSETDTQYF. In DNA form, the CDR3 reads TGTGCCAGCTCACCACGAAGGAACAGCGAAACAGATACGCAGTATTTT.

The CDR3 DNA sequence: TGTGCCAGCAGCTTGGGGGACTCCACAGATACGCAGTATTTT. It specifies CASSLGDSTDTQYF. V is TRBV5-4 and J is TRBJ2-3; possible D gene TRBD2, 6 bases. The germline V and J ends were trimmed by 0 bases and 2 bases, with 7 bases remaining between them. CDR1 and CDR2 from the germline V gene are SGHNT and YYREEE (reference sequence). This CDR3 is built from 14 residues.